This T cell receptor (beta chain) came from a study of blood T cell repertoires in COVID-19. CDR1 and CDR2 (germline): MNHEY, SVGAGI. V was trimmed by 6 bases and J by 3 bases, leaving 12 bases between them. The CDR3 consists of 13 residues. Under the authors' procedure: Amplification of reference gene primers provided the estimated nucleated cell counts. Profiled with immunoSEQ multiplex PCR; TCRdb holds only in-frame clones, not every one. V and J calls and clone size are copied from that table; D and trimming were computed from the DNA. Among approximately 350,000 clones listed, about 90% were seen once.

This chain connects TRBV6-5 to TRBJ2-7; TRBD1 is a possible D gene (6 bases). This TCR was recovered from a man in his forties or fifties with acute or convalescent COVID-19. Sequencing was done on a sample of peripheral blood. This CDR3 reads CASREGVFYEQYF. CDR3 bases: TGTGCCAGCAGAGAGGGGGTTTTCTACGAGCAGTACTTC.